This T cell receptor (beta chain) was sequenced during a study of blood T cell repertoires in COVID-19. Study summary: PBMCs, B-cell-depleted T cells, or T cells provided the cDNA or gDNA that made up the material.

Methods used by the authors: How many nucleated cells were present was estimated from reference gene primer amplification. Measured with immunoSEQ multiplex PCR; TCRdb has only the in-frame clones, and not every one. V and J calls and clone size are those listed in that table; D and trimming were worked out from the DNA. The sample records around 300,000 clones, approximately 91% being singletons. This CDR3 is 16 amino acids long. The germline gives CDR1 SGHRS, CDR2 YFSETQ. J lost 0 bases, V lost 4 bases, and 8 bases had no gene match. While infection was still active, Seattle patients were enrolled and then followed longitudinally.

This sequence originates from a woman in her 30s with COVID-19, enrolled during active disease. The chain couples TRBV5-1 to TRBJ1-1, with 8 bases fitting TRBD1. Input material: peripheral blood. For the CDR3, the DNA is TGCGCCAGCAGCGAGGGGACAGGTCCCTTGAACACTGAAGCTTTCTTT. Translation gives CASSEGTGPLNTEAFF.